This TCR beta chain comes out of a study of ipilimumab plus nivolumab after autologous stem cell transplantation. Some clones are missing from TCRdb's copy, which holds only in-frame ones; the method was immunoSEQ multiplex PCR. The sample contains roughly 45,000 clones, approximately 90% of which appear only once. The CDR3 spans 16 residues. The V end lost 3 bases, the J end lost 0 bases, and 12 bases lay between the germline ends. CDR1 is KGHSH, CDR2 LQKENI, per germline. V is TRBV18 and J is TRBJ1-5; D is unresolved. The sequences come from PBMCs, collected in a trial of ipilimumab plus nivolumab as post-transplant consolidation. This TCR was recovered from a male donor with multiple myeloma. In DNA form, the CDR3 reads TGTGCCAGCTCACCGGGCGAGGGAGCTAGCAATCAGCCCCAGCATTTT. Amino acids: CASSPGEGASNQPQHF.